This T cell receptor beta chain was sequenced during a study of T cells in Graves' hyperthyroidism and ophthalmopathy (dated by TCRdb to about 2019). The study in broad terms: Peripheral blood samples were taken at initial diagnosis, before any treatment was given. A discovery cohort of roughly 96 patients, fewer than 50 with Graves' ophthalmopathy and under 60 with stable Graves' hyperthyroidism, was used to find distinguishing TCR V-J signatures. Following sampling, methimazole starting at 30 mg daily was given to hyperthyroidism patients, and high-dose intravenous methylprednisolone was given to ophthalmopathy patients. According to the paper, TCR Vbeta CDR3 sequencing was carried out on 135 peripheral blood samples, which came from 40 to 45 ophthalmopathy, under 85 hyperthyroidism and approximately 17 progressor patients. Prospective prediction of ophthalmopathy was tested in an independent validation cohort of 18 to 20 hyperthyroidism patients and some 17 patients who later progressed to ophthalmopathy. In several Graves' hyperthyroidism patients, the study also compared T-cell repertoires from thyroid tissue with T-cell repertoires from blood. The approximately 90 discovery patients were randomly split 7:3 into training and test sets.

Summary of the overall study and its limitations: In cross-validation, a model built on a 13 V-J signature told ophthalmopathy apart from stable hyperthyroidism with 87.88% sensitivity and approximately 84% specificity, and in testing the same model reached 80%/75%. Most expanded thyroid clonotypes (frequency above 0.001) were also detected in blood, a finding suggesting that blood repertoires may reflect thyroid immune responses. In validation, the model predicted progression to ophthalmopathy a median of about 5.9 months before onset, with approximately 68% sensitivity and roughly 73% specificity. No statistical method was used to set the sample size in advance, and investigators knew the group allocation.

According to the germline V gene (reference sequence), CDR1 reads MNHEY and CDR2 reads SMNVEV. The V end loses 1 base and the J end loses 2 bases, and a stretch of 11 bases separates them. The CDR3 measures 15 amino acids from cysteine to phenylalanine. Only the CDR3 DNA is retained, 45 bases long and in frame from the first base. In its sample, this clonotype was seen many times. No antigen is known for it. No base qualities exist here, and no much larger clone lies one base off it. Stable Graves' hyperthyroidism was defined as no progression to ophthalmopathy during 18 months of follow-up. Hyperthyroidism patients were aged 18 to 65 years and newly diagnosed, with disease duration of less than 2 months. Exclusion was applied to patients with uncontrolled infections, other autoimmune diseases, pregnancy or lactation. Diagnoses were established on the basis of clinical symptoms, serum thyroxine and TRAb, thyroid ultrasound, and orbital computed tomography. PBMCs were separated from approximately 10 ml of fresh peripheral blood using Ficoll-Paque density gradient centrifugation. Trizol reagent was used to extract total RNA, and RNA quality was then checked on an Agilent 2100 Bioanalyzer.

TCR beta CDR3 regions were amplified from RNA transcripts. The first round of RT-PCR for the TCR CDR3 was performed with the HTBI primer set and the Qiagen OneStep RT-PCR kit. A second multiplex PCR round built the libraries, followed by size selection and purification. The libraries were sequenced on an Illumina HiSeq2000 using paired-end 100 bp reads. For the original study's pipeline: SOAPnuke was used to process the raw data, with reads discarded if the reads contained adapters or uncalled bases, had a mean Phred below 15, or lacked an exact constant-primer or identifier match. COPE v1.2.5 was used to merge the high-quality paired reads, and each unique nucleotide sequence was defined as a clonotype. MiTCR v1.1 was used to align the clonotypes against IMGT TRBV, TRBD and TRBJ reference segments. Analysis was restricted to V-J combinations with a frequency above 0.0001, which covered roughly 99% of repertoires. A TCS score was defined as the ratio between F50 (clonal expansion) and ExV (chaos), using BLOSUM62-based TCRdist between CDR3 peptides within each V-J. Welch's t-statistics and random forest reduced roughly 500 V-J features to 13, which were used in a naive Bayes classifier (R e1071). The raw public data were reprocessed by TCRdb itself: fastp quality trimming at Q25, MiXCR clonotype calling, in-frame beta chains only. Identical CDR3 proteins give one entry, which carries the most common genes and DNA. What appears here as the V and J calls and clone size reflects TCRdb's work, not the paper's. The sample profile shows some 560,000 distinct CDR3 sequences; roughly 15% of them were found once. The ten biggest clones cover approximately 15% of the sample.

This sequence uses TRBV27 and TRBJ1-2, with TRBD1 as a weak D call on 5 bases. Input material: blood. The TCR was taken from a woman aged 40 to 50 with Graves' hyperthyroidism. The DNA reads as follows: TGTGCCAGCAGTTTATACGCGGGGCGAAACTATGGCTACACCTTC. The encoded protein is CASSLYAGRNYGYTF.